Described below is a single T cell receptor (beta chain) sequence and its context. These data belong to a study of response to subunit inactivated influenza vaccine. TCRdb processed the RT-PCR reads anew with MiXCR; each CDR3 protein has one entry. The table includes hundreds of thousands of distinct CDR3 sequences, approximately 13% detected once. The CDR3 extends over 17 amino acids. Trimming took 0 bases from V and 2 from J, leaving 15 bases between them. The germline V gene has CDR1 LGHNA and CDR2 YSLEER. The TCR comes from a man in his fifties who received an inactivated influenza vaccine. The sample consisted of PBMCs from blood, taken 14 to 15 days before vaccination. This chain uses TRBV4-3 with TRBJ2-3; no clear D. This chain's CDR3 is CASSQDFLTANTDTQYF. CDR3 coding DNA: TGCGCCAGCAGCCAAGATTTTCTTACGGCCAACACAGATACGCAGTATTTT.